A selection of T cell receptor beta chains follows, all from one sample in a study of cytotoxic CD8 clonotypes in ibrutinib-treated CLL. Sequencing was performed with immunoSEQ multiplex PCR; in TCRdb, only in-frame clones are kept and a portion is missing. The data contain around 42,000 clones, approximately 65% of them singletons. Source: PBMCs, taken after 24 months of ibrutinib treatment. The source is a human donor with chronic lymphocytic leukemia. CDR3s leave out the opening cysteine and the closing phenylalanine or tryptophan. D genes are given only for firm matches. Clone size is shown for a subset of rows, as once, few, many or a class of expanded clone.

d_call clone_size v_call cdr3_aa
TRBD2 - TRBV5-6 ASSTTSGRKGTDTQY
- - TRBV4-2 ASSRPTGGGAYNEQF
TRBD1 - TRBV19 ASSRPPTGIYGYT
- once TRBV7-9 ASSFLQLTQETQY
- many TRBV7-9 ASSPGPLGAQH
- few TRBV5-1 ASSLARGVRETQY
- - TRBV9 ASSARASTEAF
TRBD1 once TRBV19 ASRDRGREKLF
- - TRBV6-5 ASSYGWNTEAF
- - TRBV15 ATTIGDLGEQY
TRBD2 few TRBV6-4 ASSDSVGLAGRAYNEQF
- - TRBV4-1 ASSQGQGSGNTIY
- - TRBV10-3 AKVNEVPFQETQY
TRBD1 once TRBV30 AWRDRGDSPLH
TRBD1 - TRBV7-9 ASSKQGSPTYEQY
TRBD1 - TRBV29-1 SVATGTGDQPQH
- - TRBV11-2 ASCGNAYEQY
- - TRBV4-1 ASSPDRHEQY
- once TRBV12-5 ASGLVPLQGLGTDTQY
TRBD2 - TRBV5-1 ASSKAGGFYNEQF
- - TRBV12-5 ASRRQQANEKLF
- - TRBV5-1 ASSPLGWDTEAF
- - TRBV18 ASSPFSGIGEAF
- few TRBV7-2 ASSLVGGEQF
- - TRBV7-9 ASSVGLGYTEAF
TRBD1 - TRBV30 AWIGTGTGGSHYGYT
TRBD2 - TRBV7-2 ASSLASGGNPYEQY
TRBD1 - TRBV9 ASSPGGGIREPQH
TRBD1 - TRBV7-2 ASRGQGVLKETQY
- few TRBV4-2 ASSQVFRSRESSPLH
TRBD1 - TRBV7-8 ASSYRDRGSTEAF
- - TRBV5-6 ASSPTPVGGRYEQY
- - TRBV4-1 ASSQGTAWETQY
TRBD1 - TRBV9 ASGQGFGYGYT
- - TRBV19 ASSIRGPEEQY